This record concerns one TCR beta chain sequence. The record originates from a study of blood T cell repertoires in COVID-19. About the research overall: COVID-19 samples, acute and convalescent, were from the United States, Italy and Spain. T cells, B-cell-depleted T cells, or PBMCs supplied cDNA or gDNA.

Original processing notes: Estimates of nucleated cell counts were drawn from the amplification of reference gene primers. TCRdb keeps only in-frame clones here, not all; method: immunoSEQ multiplex PCR. V, J and clone size derive from that table, while D and trimming were established from the DNA sequence. The sample shows 150,000 to 200,000 clones, 86% of them seen only once. Trimming pared 0 bases from V and 7 bases from J, leaving 13 bases between. This CDR3 comprises 15 residues. CDR1 and CDR2 (germline): LGHNA, YSLEER. V gene TRBV4-3 combines with J gene TRBJ2-1, with D maybe TRBD2 (5 bases). The sequenced sample was peripheral blood. This TCR came from a man between 65 and 79 years old with acute or convalescent COVID-19. The DNA of the CDR3 is TGCGCCAGCAGCCAAGAAGGACGAGGGAATAATGAGCAGTTCTTC. This gives the protein CASSQEGRGNNEQFF.